The 18 T cell receptor beta chains listed next were all sequenced from one sample in a study of molecular identifiers for immune sequencing clone quantification. TCRdb reprocessed the PCR reads with MiXCR, giving one entry per CDR3 protein. The data hold some 580,000 distinct CDR3 sequences, with about 25% observed a single time. Sequenced: naive CD8+ T cells from blood, with Jurkat cell RNA spiked in. As to subset: FACS-sorted CD8+CD4-CCR7+CD45RA+ naive T cells. The receptors shown here come from a human donor in good health. Some libraries in this study had Jurkat cell RNA spiked in.

For this clonotype: A read error may be the cause here, since a much bigger clone is one base away. Lacking the conserved final phenylalanine or tryptophan, this CDR3 likely reflects a read error. The V call is TRBV4-1, the J call TRBJ2-3, with D unresolved. CDR1 and CDR2 (germline): MGHRA, YSYEKL. The CDR3 is made up of 14 amino acids. Trimming removed 5 bases at V and 4 bases at J, with 13 bases between. CDR3 residues: CASSYPGLSDTQYY. CDR3 DNA: TGCGCCAGCAGCTATCCGGGTTTGTCAGATACGCAGTATTAT.

The chain uses TRBV5-5 and TRBJ1-4, with TRBD1 identical over 9 bases. The ends lost 4 bases at V and 5 bases at J; junction bases unmatched: 6. The CDR3 length is 15 residues. Germline V gene sequence: CDR1 SGHKS, CDR2 YYEKEE (reference sequence). Here the CDR3 DNA reads TGTGCCAGCAGCGCCCCCGGGACAGGGAATGAAAAACTGTTTTTT. The encoded protein is CASSAPGTGNEKLFF.

This clonotype has ten or more counts. This sequence joins TRBV6-5 and TRBJ2-2, with 10 bases that match TRBD2. Unmatched junction bases numbered 5, after V lost 6 bases and J lost 1 base. The CDR3 runs 16 residues. Germline-derived CDR1 and CDR2 are MNHEY and SVGAGI. The CDR3 DNA reads TGTGCCAGCAGCCTTCTAGCGGGAGAGAACACCGGGGAGCTGTTTTTT. Translating gives CASSLLAGENTGELFF.

In this sample, this clonotype turned up a few times. The genes are TRBV11-2 and TRBJ1-1; possibly TRBD1 for D (6 bases). Germline V gene sequence: CDR1 SGHAT, CDR2 FQNNGV. This CDR3 has 14 residues. V dropped 8 bases and J dropped 4 bases, with 17 bases sitting between them. The CDR3 sequence is CASLLGGAPTEAFF. The CDR3 DNA reads TGTGCCAGCTTACTGGGGGGGGCGCCCACTGAAGCTTTCTTT.

This clonotype was counted between two and nine times. The rearrangement links TRBV4-3 to TRBJ1-2; 8 nucleotides line up with TRBD1. The J segment lost 4 bases and the V segment lost 0 bases, leaving 13 bases of the junction unmatched. The CDR3 runs 18 residues. Germline V CDR1 and CDR2: LGHNA, YSLEER. The CDR3 sequence: CASSQDGRGHGGSYGYTF. The CDR3 DNA reads as TGCGCCAGCAGCCAAGATGGCAGGGGGCACGGAGGGAGCTATGGCTACACCTTC.

J is TRBJ2-5 and V is TRBV21-1; TRBD2 is the table's D call and was not checked against the DNA. TRBV21-1 is marked as a pseudogene. This CDR3 is 19 amino acids long. CDR3 DNA: TGTGCCAGCAGCAAACCCCACACAACTAGCCGGGGGGCCTCAGAGACCCAGTACTTC. It encodes CASSKPHTTSRGASETQYF.

The chain carries TRBV19 and TRBJ1-6; D is unclear. Trimming took 3 bases from V and 5 from J, leaving 8 bases between them. CDR3 length: 14 amino acids. Germline CDR1 reads LNHDA; CDR2 reads SQIVND (reference sequence). Written as DNA, the CDR3 is TGTGCCAGTAGTATCGACCAGGATAATTCACCCCTCCACTTT. Encoded protein: CASSIDQDNSPLHF. Together with reference TRBV19 and TRBJ1-6, the CDR3 gives the full variable domain: DGGITQSPKYLFRKEGQNVTLSCEQNLNHDAMYWYRQDPGQGLRLIYYSQIVNDFQKGDIAEGYSVSREKKESFPLTVTSAQKNPTAFYLCASSIDQDNSPLHFGNGTRLTVT.

A remark on this clonotype: The DNA is left out, because the CDR3 cannot be placed on it with certainty; the CDR3 is given as TCRdb lists it. The chain couples TRBV9 to TRBJ1-1. The CDR3 length is 13 residues, termini included. In germline, CDR1 is SGDLS, CDR2 YYNGEE. CDR3 amino acids: CASSVGCGTEALF.

This clonotype was seen ten or more times. V gene TRBV7-9 combines with J gene TRBJ1-4; the D gene is possibly TRBD1 (6 bases). This CDR3 is built from 16 residues. Germline assignment: CDR1 SEHNR and CDR2 FQNEAQ (reference sequence). The V gene lost 11 bases and the J gene lost 4 bases, with 23 bases spanning the gap. The CDR3 loop is CAAAGGDHRDNEKLFF. CDR3 nucleotide sequence: TGTGCCGCGGCTGGGGGCGATCACCGGGATAATGAAAAACTGTTTTTT.

V is TRBV12-2 and J is TRBJ2-7; whether TRBD1, the table's D call, matches the DNA was not checked. TRBV12-2 is a listed pseudogene. The CDR3 runs to 16 residues. The CDR3 DNA sequence: TGTGCAAGTCGCCCCCGGTTTGGACAACGAACCACCGAGCAGTACTTC. Its protein product is CASRPRFGQRTTEQYF.

The V and J genes are TRBV19 and TRBJ1-5; the match to TRBD1 covers 11 bases. The V gene end was trimmed by 3 bases and the J gene end by 5 bases; junction bases not matched to a gene: 3. Germline CDR1 is LNHDA and CDR2 is SQIVND (reference sequence). This CDR3 has 15 residues. CDR3 loop: CASSIGQGAHQPQHF. As DNA, the CDR3 is TGTGCCAGTAGTATTGGACAGGGGGCGCATCAGCCCCAGCATTTT.

This clonotype occurred a few times. A read error may explain this, as a much larger clone is one base away. The chain carries TRBV7-2 and TRBJ1-2; D is unclear. The CDR3 is made up of 12 amino acids. Looked up from germline, CDR1 is SGHTA and CDR2 is FQGNSA. This chain's CDR3 is CASSPGGYGYPF. The CDR3 coding sequence is TGTGCCAGCAGCCCAGGAGGCTATGGCTACCCCTTC.

Comment on this clonotype: A read error is possible here, since a much larger clone lies one base away. This chain uses TRBV7-2 with TRBJ2-1, with D uncertain. Germline V gene lookup returns CDR1 SGHTA and CDR2 FQGNSA. This CDR3 has 14 amino acids. CDR3 loop: CAGSLVDEYNEQFF. DNA for the CDR3: TGTGCCGGCAGCTTAGTCGACGAGTACAATGAGCAGTTCTTC.

Only a few counts were recorded for this clonotype. This chain joins TRBV6-5 and TRBJ2-7; TRBD2 matches 11 bases. V shed 6 bases, J shed 0 bases, and the junction held 4 bases outside the gene matches. CDR3 length: 15 residues. Germline-derived CDR1 and CDR2 are MNHEY and SVGAGI. Here the CDR3 reads CASRSTSGNSYEQYF. Here the CDR3 DNA reads TGTGCCAGCAGGTCGACTAGCGGGAACTCCTACGAGCAGTACTTC.

This clonotype was observed a handful of times. One end of the junction fails to match germline, which may point to a read error. This rearrangement joins TRBV4-1 to TRBJ1-5; a possible D gene is TRBD1 (5 bases). The CDR3 has 17 amino acids. CDR1 and CDR2 (germline): MGHRA, YSYEKL. The CDR3 region is CASSQRIGGSGNRPQHF. CDR3 coding DNA: TGCGCCAGCAGCCAACGCATCGGGGGGTCGGGCAATCGGCCCCAGCATTTT.

Only one count was recorded for this clonotype. Given a much more abundant clone one base away, this may be a read error. V and J are TRBV27 and TRBJ2-7; D possibly corresponds to TRBD2 (6 bases). The CDR3 loop spans 14 amino acids. The germline V gene encodes CDR1 MNHEY and CDR2 SMNVEV (reference sequence). The V end lost 4 bases, the J end lost 5 bases, and 15 bases lay between the germline ends. The chain's CDR3 is CASSSPGLKDEQYF. The DNA for the CDR3 is TGTGCCAGCAGTTCGCCGGGACTCAAGGACGAGCAGTACTTC.

Comments on this clonotype: A clone one base away is much larger, so this may be a read error. The chain recombines TRBV12-5 with TRBJ1-1; a weak D match, TRBD1 (6 bases). V lost 8 bases and J 1 base, leaving 17 bases between the germline ends. This CDR3 comprises 15 residues. Per germline, CDR1 LGHNT and CDR2 FRNRAP. The CDR3 protein is CASPLDSERNTEAFF. CDR3 DNA sequence: TGTGCTAGTCCCTTGGACAGCGAGAGGAACACTGAAGCTTTCTTT.

This clonotype came up a few times. V and J are TRBV9 and TRBJ1-1, with 9 bases matching TRBD1. Losses at the gene ends were 4 bases for V and 1 base for J; bases not matched to a gene: 5. The length of the CDR3 is 15 residues. Germline V gives CDR1 SGDLS, CDR2 YYNGEE. The CDR3 spells CASSPTGQGNTEAFF. The DNA for the CDR3 is TGTGCCAGCAGCCCCACGGGACAGGGGAACACTGAAGCTTTCTTT. Filled out from reference TRBV9 and TRBJ1-1, the complete variable domain reads DSGVTQTPKHLITATGQRVTLRCSPRSGDLSVYWYQQSLDQGLQFLIQYYNGEERAKGNILERFSAQQFPDLHSELNLSSLELGDSALYFCASSPTGQGNTEAFFGQGTRLTVV.